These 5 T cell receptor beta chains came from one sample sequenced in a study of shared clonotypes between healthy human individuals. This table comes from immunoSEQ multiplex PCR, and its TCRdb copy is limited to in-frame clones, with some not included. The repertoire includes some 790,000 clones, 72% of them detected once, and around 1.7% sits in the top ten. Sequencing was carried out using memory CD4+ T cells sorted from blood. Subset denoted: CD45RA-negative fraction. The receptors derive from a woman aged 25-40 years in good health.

CDR3 in amino acids: CASSLLSMSATEAFF. In nucleotides, the CDR3 is TGCGCCAGCAGCTTGTTGTCCATGTCGGCCACTGAAGCTTTCTTT. The rearrangement links TRBV5-1 to TRBJ1-1; no definite D call. This CDR3 contains 15 residues. Trimming cost V 1 base and J 4 bases, with 14 bases left between them. Germline V lookup: CDR1 SGHRS, CDR2 YFSETQ.

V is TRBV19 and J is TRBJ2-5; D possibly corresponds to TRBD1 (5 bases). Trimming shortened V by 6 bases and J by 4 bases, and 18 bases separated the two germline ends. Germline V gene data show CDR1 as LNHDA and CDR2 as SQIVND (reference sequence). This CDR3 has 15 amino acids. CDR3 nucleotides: TGTGCCAGTAGCTCAAAGCAGGGAAACCGAGAGACCCAGTACTTC. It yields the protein CASSSKQGNRETQYF. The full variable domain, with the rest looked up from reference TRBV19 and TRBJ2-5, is DGGITQSPKYLFRKEGQNVTLSCEQNLNHDAMYWYRQDPGQGLRLIYYSQIVNDFQKGDIAEGYSVSREKKESFPLTVTSAQKNPTAFYLCASSSKQGNRETQYFGPGTRLLVL.

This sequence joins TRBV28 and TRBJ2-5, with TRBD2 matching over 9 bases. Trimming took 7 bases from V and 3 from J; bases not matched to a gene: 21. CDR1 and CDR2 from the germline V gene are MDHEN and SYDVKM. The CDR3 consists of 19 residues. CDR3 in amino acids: CASTSYGYLAGGREETQYF. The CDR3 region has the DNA TGTGCCAGCACCTCCTACGGGTACTTGGCGGGAGGGCGGGAAGAGACCCAGTACTTC.

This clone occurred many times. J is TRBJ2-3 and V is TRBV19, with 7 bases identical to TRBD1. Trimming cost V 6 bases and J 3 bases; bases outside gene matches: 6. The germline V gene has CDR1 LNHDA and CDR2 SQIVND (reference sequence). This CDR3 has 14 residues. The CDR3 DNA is TGTGCCAGTAGAGTGACAGGGTCTACAGATACGCAGTATTTT. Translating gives CASRVTGSTDTQYF. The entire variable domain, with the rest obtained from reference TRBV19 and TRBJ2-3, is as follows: DGGITQSPKYLFRKEGQNVTLSCEQNLNHDAMYWYRQDPGQGLRLIYYSQIVNDFQKGDIAEGYSVSREKKESFPLTVTSAQKNPTAFYLCASRVTGSTDTQYFGPGTRLTVL.

CDR3 bases: TGTGCCAGCATCCTACAGGGGGCTTTCGAAGCTTTCTTT. Protein product: CASILQGAFEAFF. The V and J genes are TRBV28 and TRBJ1-1; 9 bases are shared with TRBD1. The junction had 8 bases not matched to a gene; V was cut back by 7 bases and J by 8 bases. This CDR3 region has 13 residues. The germline gives CDR1 MDHEN, CDR2 SYDVKM.